This TCR beta chain derives from a study of regulatory T cells in long-lasting Graves disease. Whole-study results and caveats: Persistent disease was characterized by preferential usage of TRBV28, TRBJ1-2 and TRBJ2-5.

This clonotype was seen many times. Its antigen is as yet unknown. Time point noted: persistent/refractory GD, antithyroid drugs over 5 years with positive TRAb. Preparation of the TCR library used RNA extracted from PBMCs. The germline V and J ends were trimmed by 0 bases and 4 bases, with 10 bases remaining between them. Germline CDR1 and CDR2: SGHRS and YFSETQ. The CDR3 contains 15 residues. With iRepertoire HTBI primers and Arm-PCR of CDR3 regions, TCR beta libraries were built. Per the study methods: Identified across the samples were some 62 TRBV segments and about 14 TRBJ segments. A single record per CDR3 protein comes from TCRdb applying MiXCR to the multiplex PCR reads. TCRdb, not the authors, supplied the V and J calls. The table records under 450,000 distinct CDR3 sequences, 23% of them present only once.

Sequences were derived from peripheral blood mononuclear cells (PBMCs), sampled when the disease was refractory, from a patient treated with antithyroid drugs. The receptor was derived from a woman between 40 and 50 years old with Graves disease. The chain uses TRBV5-1 and TRBJ2-2; D is perhaps TRBD1 (5 bases). CDR3 nucleotides: TGCGCCAGCAGCTTGGGTCAGGGCCTCACCGGGGAGCTGTTTTTT. This codes for CASSLGQGLTGELFF.